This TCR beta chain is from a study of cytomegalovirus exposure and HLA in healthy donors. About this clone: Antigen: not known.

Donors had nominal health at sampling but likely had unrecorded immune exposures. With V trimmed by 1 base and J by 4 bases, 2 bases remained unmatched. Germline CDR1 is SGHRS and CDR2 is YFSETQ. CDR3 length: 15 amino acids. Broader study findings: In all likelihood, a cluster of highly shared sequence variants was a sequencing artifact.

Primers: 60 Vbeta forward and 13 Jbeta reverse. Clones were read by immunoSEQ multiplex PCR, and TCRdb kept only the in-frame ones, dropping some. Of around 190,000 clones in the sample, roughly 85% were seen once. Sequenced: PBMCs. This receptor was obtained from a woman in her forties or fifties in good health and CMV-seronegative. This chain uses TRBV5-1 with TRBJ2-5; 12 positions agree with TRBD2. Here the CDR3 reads CASSLLLAGGETQYF. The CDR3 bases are TGCGCCAGCAGCTTGCTACTAGCGGGAGGAGAGACCCAGTACTTC.